The 21 T cell receptor beta chains below were found in one sample sequenced in a study of blood T cell repertoires in COVID-19. TCRdb's copy holds only in-frame clones and misses some; the assay was immunoSEQ multiplex PCR. The data contain some 180,000 clones, roughly 87% of them seen just once; the ten biggest clones take up roughly 21%. The sample comprised peripheral blood. The source is a man between 60 and 70 years old with active or convalescent COVID-19.

Here the CDR3 DNA reads TGCGCCAGCAGCTTTGAACTAGCCTTTACAGATACGCAGTATTTT. It encodes CASSFELAFTDTQYF. V gene TRBV5-1 combines with J gene TRBJ2-3, with a tentative D call TRBD2 (6 bases). CDR1 is SGHRS, CDR2 YFSETQ, per germline. The V and J ends lost 2 bases and 3 bases respectively, with 13 bases between them. CDR3 size: 15 residues.

This clone was seen a few times. This chain joins TRBV6-5 and TRBJ1-5; TRBD1 matches 10 bases. CDR1 is MNHEY, CDR2 SVGAGI, per germline. CDR3 length: 14 amino acids. Trimming cost V 6 bases and J 6 bases; bases outside gene matches: 5. The CDR3 DNA sequence: TGTGCCAGCAGATTGACAGGGGGCGTTCAGCCCCAGCATTTT. Encoded protein: CASRLTGGVQPQHF.

This clone was observed a few times. The CDR3 nucleotides are TGTGCCATCAGTGAGTCGAGTTCAGGGGACAGTTTTATAGCTTTCTTT. The encoded protein is CAISESSSGDSFIAFF. The rearrangement uses TRBV10-3 and TRBJ1-1, with 7 nucleotides matching TRBD1. There are 16 residues in the CDR3. Losses at the gene ends were 0 bases for V and 10 bases for J; bases not matched to a gene: 14. Per the germline V gene, CDR1 is ENHRY and CDR2 is SYGVKD.

This chain links TRBV27 with TRBJ2-3, with 11 bases aligning to TRBD2. The CDR3 runs to 17 residues. Trimming took 5 bases from V and 4 from J; bases not matched to a gene: 11. The germline V gene encodes CDR1 MNHEY and CDR2 SMNVEV (reference sequence). CDR3 in amino acids: CASSTRLAGFKPDTQYF. As DNA, the CDR3 is TGTGCCAGCAGTACTAGACTAGCGGGGTTTAAGCCAGATACGCAGTATTTT.

The V call is TRBV7-2, the J call TRBJ1-3, with TRBD1 matching 7 bases. The CDR3 runs 16 residues. V gave up 3 bases and J gave up 0 bases; unmatched junction bases: 5. The germline gives CDR1 SGHTA, CDR2 FQGNSA. The CDR3 DNA sequence: TGTGCCAGCAGCTTGAGCAGGGGGTACTCTGGAAACACCATATATTTT. Its translation: CASSLSRGYSGNTIYF. The variable domain in full, completed from reference TRBV7-2 and TRBJ1-3, reads GAGVSQSPSNKVTEKGKDVELRCDPISGHTALYWYRQSLGQGLEFLIYFQGNSAPDKSGLPSDRFSAERTGGSVSTLTIQRTQQEDSAVYLCASSLSRGYSGNTIYFGEGSWLTVV.

The J gene is TRBJ1-6, the V gene TRBV27; TRBD1 matches 8 bases. This CDR3 contains 17 residues. The V gene end was trimmed by 3 bases and the J gene end by 6 bases; junction bases not matched to a gene: 10. Germline V gene data show CDR1 as MNHEY and CDR2 as SMNVEV (reference sequence). The CDR3 coding sequence is TGTGCCAGCAGTTTGCCCGTCAGGGGGCTAGGTAATTCACCCCTCCACTTT. This gives the protein CASSLPVRGLGNSPLHF.

This clone appeared a single time. The chain employs TRBV11-2 and TRBJ2-1, with D possibly TRBD2 on 6 matching bases. The V end was cut by 1 base, the J end by 9 bases, with 10 bases between. This CDR3 region has 13 residues. Per the germline V gene, CDR1 is SGHAT and CDR2 is FQNNGV. CDR3 protein: CASSLVAGFEQFF. In nucleotides, the CDR3 is TGTGCCAGCAGCTTAGTCGCGGGGTTTGAGCAGTTCTTC.

The rearrangement joins TRBV2 to TRBJ2-1; 10 bases align to TRBD1. The V gene's germline CDR1 is SNHLY and CDR2 FYNNEI. Trimming cost V 4 bases and J 10 bases; bases outside gene matches: 10. There are 15 residues in the CDR3. CDR3 coding DNA: TGTGCCAGCAGTGGTTGGGACAGGGGTTATGGCGAGCAGTTCTTC. Protein: CASSGWDRGYGEQFF.

The CDR3 nucleotides read TGTGCCAGCAGCACCTGGACAGGGGAAGGAAACACCATATATTTT. Amino acids: CASSTWTGEGNTIYF. The chain links TRBV9 to TRBJ1-3; the match to TRBD1 covers 9 bases. Losses at the gene ends were 4 bases for V and 4 bases for J; bases not matched to a gene: 6. The CDR3 loop spans 15 amino acids. Germline CDR1 reads SGDLS; CDR2 reads YYNGEE.

CDR3 coding DNA: TGTGCCAGCGGGAAGGGAGGGTACGAGCAGTACTTC. Translated: CASGKGGYEQYF. The chain links TRBV3-1 (or the pseudogene TRBV3-2) to TRBJ2-7; 7 positions agree with TRBD2. This CDR3 is built from 12 residues. J gave up 4 bases and V 8 bases, and 5 bases lay outside the gene matches. CDR1 and CDR2 (germline): LGHDT, YNNKEL (reference sequence).

The chain is built from TRBV28 and TRBJ1-4; no clear D. Germline lookup yields CDR1 MDHEN and CDR2 SYDVKM. Trimming left V 4 bases short and J 3 bases short, with 12 bases between. This CDR3 has 15 residues. CDR3 residues: CASSSAGSANEKLFF. The CDR3 DNA reads TGTGCCAGCAGTTCCGCGGGGTCGGCTAATGAAAAACTGTTTTTT. The entire variable domain, with the rest obtained from reference TRBV28 and TRBJ1-4, is as follows: DVKVTQSSRYLVKRTGEKVFLECVQDMDHENMFWYRQDPGLGLRLIYFSYDVKMKEKGDIPEGYSVSREKKERFSLILESASTNQTSMYLCASSSAGSANEKLFFGSGTQLSVL.

The chain combines TRBV15 with TRBJ2-5; TRBD2 aligns across 9 bases. V lost 0 bases to trimming and J lost 2 bases; unmatched junction nucleotides: 1. CDR3 size: 15 residues. Per germline, CDR1 LNHNV and CDR2 YYDKDF (reference sequence). The DNA for the CDR3 is TGTGCCACCAGCAGAGATGCGGGGGGGCAAGAGACCCAGTACTTC. This sequence encodes CATSRDAGGQETQYF.

The CDR3 reads CASSLGETEAFF. In nucleotides, the CDR3 is TGTGCCAGCAGCTTAGGGGAGACTGAAGCTTTCTTT. The chain employs TRBV7-9 and TRBJ1-1; D not resolved. CDR3 length: 12 residues. Germline V gene lookup returns CDR1 SEHNR and CDR2 FQNEAQ (reference sequence). V dropped 1 base and J dropped 5 bases, with 5 bases sitting between them.

The rearrangement uses TRBV18 and TRBJ1-5, with D possibly TRBD1 on 5 matching bases. Per the germline V gene, CDR1 is KGHSH and CDR2 is LQKENI. This CDR3 region has 15 residues. Trimming removed 1 base at V and 2 bases at J, with 9 bases between. This CDR3 reads CASSPQGLGNQPQHF. The CDR3, as DNA: TGTGCCAGCTCACCACAGGGGTTAGGCAATCAGCCCCAGCATTTT.

This clone has more than one count but fewer than ten. The chain links TRBV9 to TRBJ1-2; D call uncertain. V was cut by 0 bases and J by 0 bases, with 9 bases left in between. In germline, CDR1 is SGDLS, CDR2 YYNGEE. The CDR3 has 15 amino acids. CDR3 bases: TGTGCCAGCAGCGTAGACGGGAGAGCTAACTATGGCTACACCTTC. Protein product: CASSVDGRANYGYTF.

The chain carries TRBV9 and TRBJ2-6, with TRBD1 matching 7 bases. Trimming at V came to 1 base and at J to 0 bases, leaving 4 bases not matched to a gene. CDR3 length: 17 amino acids. Germline CDR1 and CDR2: SGDLS and YYNGEE. In DNA form, the CDR3 reads TGTGCCAGCAGCGTATCACAGGGGAGCTCTGGGGCCAACGTCCTGACTTTC. The encoded protein is CASSVSQGSSGANVLTF.

The rearrangement joins TRBV12-1 to TRBJ1-5. TRBV12-1 is annotated as a pseudogene. The CDR3 covers 16 residues. CDR3 bases: TGTGCCAGCAGCCAACCGGGGGGGGGACCGAGGCAGCCCCAGCATTTT. This codes for CASSQPGGGPRQPQHF.

This clone appeared a single time. CDR3 DNA: TGTGCCAGCTCACCGGGACAGCGCGAAAAACTGTTTTTT. Its translation is CASSPGQREKLFF. The chain combines TRBV18 with TRBJ1-4, with 7 bases aligning to TRBD1. V shed 3 bases and J 8 bases; nucleotides not matched to a gene: 3. Germline CDR1 and CDR2: KGHSH and LQKENI. This CDR3 is 13 amino acids long.

The rearrangement links TRBV29-1 to TRBJ1-4, with 7 positions matching TRBD1. CDR1 is SQVTM, CDR2 ANQGSEA, per germline. The V segment lost 6 bases and the J segment 0 bases; nucleotides outside the gene matches: 4. The CDR3 loop spans 14 amino acids. The CDR3 region has the DNA TGCAGCGTGACAGGGCCTACAACTAATGAAAAACTGTTTTTT. It is translated as CSVTGPTTNEKLFF.

The rearrangement links TRBV21-1 to TRBJ1-6. TRBV21-1 is a pseudogene segment. The CDR3 length is 16 residues. The CDR3 DNA reads TGTGCCAGCAGCTCCCGGGAGGGGACAGAGGATTCACCCCTCCACTTT. It is translated as CASSSREGTEDSPLHF.

This clone came up a few times. The chain recombines TRBV19 with TRBJ1-6; D unresolved. The CDR3 loop spans 15 amino acids. Germline assignment: CDR1 LNHDA and CDR2 SQIVND (reference sequence). The V and J ends lost 3 bases and 7 bases respectively, with 13 bases between them. For the CDR3, the DNA is TGTGCCAGTAGTATGGTCGGTAACGGGAATTCACCCCTCCACTTT. Translating it yields CASSMVGNGNSPLHF.